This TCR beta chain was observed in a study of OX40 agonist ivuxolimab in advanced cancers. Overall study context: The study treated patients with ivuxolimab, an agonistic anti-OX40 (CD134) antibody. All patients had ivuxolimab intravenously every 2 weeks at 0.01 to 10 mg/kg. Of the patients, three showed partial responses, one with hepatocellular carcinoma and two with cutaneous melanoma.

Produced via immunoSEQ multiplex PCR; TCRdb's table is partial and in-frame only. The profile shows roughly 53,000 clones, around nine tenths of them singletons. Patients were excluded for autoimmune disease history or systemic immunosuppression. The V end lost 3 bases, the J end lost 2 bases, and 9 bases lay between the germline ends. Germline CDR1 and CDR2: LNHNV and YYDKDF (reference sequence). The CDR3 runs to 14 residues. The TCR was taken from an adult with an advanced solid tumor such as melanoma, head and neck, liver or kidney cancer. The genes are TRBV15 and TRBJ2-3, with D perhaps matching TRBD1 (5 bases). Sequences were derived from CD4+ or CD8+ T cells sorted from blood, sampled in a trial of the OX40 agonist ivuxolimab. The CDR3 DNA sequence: TGTGCCACCAGCAGTGGACATTTCACAGATACGCAGTATTTT. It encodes CATSSGHFTDTQYF.